This passage covers 9 T cell receptor beta chains from one sample sequenced in a study of blood T cell repertoires in COVID-19. Clones were read by immunoSEQ multiplex PCR, and TCRdb kept only the in-frame ones, dropping some. The table shows hundreds of thousands of clones, with 88% occurring only once. The sequenced material came from peripheral blood. The receptors were gathered from a woman between 70 and 85 years old with COVID-19, enrolled during active disease.

The rearrangement joins TRBV5-6 to TRBJ2-4, with D possibly being TRBD2 (5 bases). Germline V gene data show CDR1 as SGHDT and CDR2 as YYEEEE. CDR3 length: 13 residues. Trimming removed 7 bases at V and 9 bases at J, with 17 bases between. The CDR3 protein is CASSPYGRGIQYF. CDR3 DNA sequence: TGTGCCAGCTCCCCGTATGGCCGGGGCATTCAGTACTTC.

The chain carries TRBV10-3 and TRBJ1-3; D is unclear. The V end lost 9 bases, the J end lost 0 bases, and 12 bases lay between the germline ends. Germline values: CDR1 ENHRY, CDR2 SYGVKD. This CDR3 has 14 residues. The CDR3 coding sequence is TGTGCCATACAAGACATTTACTCTGGAAACACCATATATTTT. Amino acids: CAIQDIYSGNTIYF.

The chain links TRBV6-6 to TRBJ1-6; D is unresolved. Per the germline V gene, CDR1 is MNHNY and CDR2 is SVGAGI (reference sequence). This CDR3 is 13 amino acids long. With 6 bases removed from V and 7 bases from J, the gap between germline ends came to 10 bases. CDR3 sequence (DNA): TGTGCCAGCAGCGCCCAGGCCAATTCACCCCTCCACTTT. Its translation is CASSAQANSPLHF.

The rearrangement joins TRBV11-3 to TRBJ2-2; D is perhaps TRBD1 (5 bases). The CDR3 totals 14 residues. The germline gives CDR1 SGHNT, CDR2 YENEEA. Trimming took off 5 bases at V and 1 base at J, with 8 bases between the two ends. Here the CDR3 DNA reads TGTGCCAGCAGCCGCGGACAGAACACCGGGGAGCTGTTTTTT. Its translation: CASSRGQNTGELFF.

The rearrangement joins TRBV28 to TRBJ2-2; the D gene is possibly TRBD2 (5 bases). Trimming shortened V by 2 bases and J by 6 bases, and 7 bases separated the two germline ends. The CDR3 runs 13 residues. Germline loops: CDR1 MDHEN, CDR2 SYDVKM. Here the CDR3 reads CASSLERAGELFF. The CDR3 DNA is TGTGCCAGCAGTTTAGAGAGGGCCGGGGAGCTGTTTTTT.

The V call is TRBV2, the J call TRBJ1-5; TRBD1 aligns across 9 bases. In germline, CDR1 is SNHLY, CDR2 FYNNEI. The CDR3 has 18 residues. After removal of 3 bases from V and 0 bases from J, the junction contained 9 bases not matched to a gene. CDR3 loop: CASSDGDRAYYSNQPQHF. CDR3 coding DNA: TGTGCCAGCAGTGACGGGGACAGGGCCTATTATAGCAATCAGCCCCAGCATTTT.

The V call is TRBV10-1, the J call TRBJ1-1; 7 nucleotides agree with TRBD1. The germline V gene encodes CDR1 WNHNN and CDR2 SYGVQD (reference sequence). Losses at the gene ends were 6 bases for V and 0 bases for J; bases not matched to a gene: 4. The CDR3 loop spans 14 amino acids. CDR3 protein: CASSPGTVNTEAFF. The CDR3 nucleotides are TGCGCCAGCAGCCCTGGGACAGTGAACACTGAAGCTTTCTTT.

The V gene is TRBV24-1, the J gene TRBJ2-7, with D possibly matching TRBD1 (5 bases). Germline V CDR1 and CDR2: KGHDR, SFDVKD. V lost 3 bases, J lost 4 bases, and 12 bases lay in between. The CDR3 is made up of 14 amino acids. CDR3 residues: CATSDKETEYEQYF. CDR3 DNA: TGTGCCACCAGTGATAAGGAGACAGAGTACGAGCAGTACTTC.

The chain links TRBV10-3 to TRBJ1-3; a possible D gene is TRBD1 (6 bases). The CDR3 runs to 13 residues. Deletions cut 8 bases from V and 6 bases from J, with 14 bases between. Per germline, CDR1 ENHRY and CDR2 SYGVKD. The CDR3 protein is CAILRGLENTIYF. The CDR3 bases are TGTGCCATCCTTAGGGGGTTGGAAAACACCATATATTTT.